This T cell receptor beta chain emerged from a study of shared clonotypes between healthy human individuals. The V gene's germline CDR1 is SNHLY and CDR2 FYNNEI. V was shortened by 4 bases and J by 1 base, with 7 bases between the two germline ends. This CDR3 is 13 amino acids long. Donation came from healthy HIV-negative adults that had no recent acute infections or vaccinations. Donors, without exception, were Caucasian adults residing in Nashville, Tennessee. Both subsets, CD45RA+ naive and CD45RA-negative memory, were split from the CD4+ cells. Sequencing was at deep level. Clones were sequenced by immunoSEQ multiplex PCR, and TCRdb holds only the in-frame ones, with some missing. This sample yields over a million clones, of which roughly 96% are seen a single time; roughly 1.2% belongs to the top ten.

The receptor's source is a man younger than 40 in good health. The chain joins TRBV2 to TRBJ1-1; D is undetermined. The specimen sequenced was naive CD4+ T cells sorted from blood. Subset denoted: CD45RA+ positively selected. Written as DNA, the CDR3 is TGTGCCAGCAGTGTTGCAGAGAACACTGAAGCTTTCTTT. Protein sequence: CASSVAENTEAFF.